The source of this T cell receptor (beta chain) is a study of regulatory T cells in long-lasting Graves disease. Arm-PCR of CDR3 regions and iRepertoire HTBI primers were the basis on which TCR beta libraries were built. TCRdb independently ran MiXCR on the multiplex PCR reads; one entry per CDR3 protein. The sample lists about 460,000 distinct CDR3 sequences, about 20% seen once, with 10% to 15% in the top ten. In this sample, this clonotype turned up many times. Trimming stripped 7 bases from V and 3 bases from J, with 9 bases between. The CDR3 sequence is 12 residues long. CDR1 is LGHNT, CDR2 FRNRAP, per germline. Time point noted: persistent/refractory GD, antithyroid drugs over 5 years with positive TRAb. There was RNA extracted from PBMCs, and the TCR library was made from it. As a group, patients came from one endocrinology department in Xi'an, China. Peripheral blood, at around 8.8 milliliters, went into EDTA tubes.

Sequenced here: peripheral blood mononuclear cells (PBMCs), sampled when the disease was refractory, from a patient treated with antithyroid drugs. This clonotype was obtained from a female donor with Graves disease. The chain combines TRBV12-5 with TRBJ1-1; D unresolved. DNA for the CDR3: TGTGCTAGTGCCCGCGGGGACACTGAAGCTTTCTTT. Its translation is CASARGDTEAFF.